This T cell receptor beta chain derives from a study of low-dose radiotherapy and immunotherapy resistance in tumors. The authors ran around 18 PCR cycles to amplify TCRs with a constant-region primer and V-primer adapter. TCRdb itself ran the reads through MiXCR, one entry per CDR3 protein. The sample includes under 60,000 distinct CDR3 sequences, about an eighth of them seen just once. The time point denotes: before trial treatment. Each eligible patient had an advanced solid tumor, and these tumors lacked tumor-infiltrating lymphocytes. This clonotype was seen many times. V shed 5 bases and J shed 5 bases, with 16 bases lying between them. The CDR3 length is 16 residues. CDR1 and CDR2 (germline): LGHNA, YNFKEQ.

The sample consisted of PBMCs, taken before treatment. The sequence was obtained from a female donor with ovarian cancer. V usage is TRBV4-2 and J usage is TRBJ1-6, with D unclear. CDR3 sequence: CASSTPQEANNSPLHF. CDR3 DNA sequence: TGTGCCAGCAGCACGCCCCAGGAGGCAAATAATTCACCCCTCCACTTT.